This TCR beta chain originates from a study of T cell responses to AZD1222 COVID-19 vaccine (dated by TCRdb to the early 2020s). Describing the broader study: Because spike-specific TCR depth and breadth did not differ between the two schedules, AZD1222 recipients who got a second dose at roughly 4 weeks were pooled with those who got a second dose at roughly 12 weeks. A total of approximately 240 trial participants underwent TCR sequencing, of whom around 200 received two doses of AZD1222 and around 25 received two doses of the MenACWY control vaccine. Enrollment into the trials was organized by age into subgroups of 18-55, 56-69 and 70-plus years, and those subgroups contained approximately 150, 30 and 60 TCR-sequenced participants, respectively. Broader findings and caveats from the paper: CD4 TCRs associated with the vaccine covered the entire spike protein, and the dominant responses were in regions 160-218 and 743-854. Conclusions about previously exposed vaccinees are limited because only six or seven AZD1222 recipients were SARS-CoV-2 seropositive at baseline. Most participants were white British and females outnumbered males, and the authors suggested that clonal diversity may have been underestimated. No day 14 peak-response samples were available, so repertoires were characterized only after the peak T cell response. Spike-specific TCR breadth and depth rose significantly after two AZD1222 doses compared with day 0 and with MenACWY recipients. Nearly half of unique spike-specific TCRs reportedly recognized epitopes outside regions mutated in the B.1.351 and B.1.1.7 variants. The 56-69-year group was small, and its depth increase did not reach significance, likely because of low power.

Trimming at the junction amounts to 1 base on V and 3 bases on J, and the germline ends lie 13 bases apart. The germline V gene (reference sequence) supplies CDR1 SEHNR and CDR2 FQNEAQ. The CDR3 covers 15 residues, taking in both the cysteine and the phenylalanine. The kept DNA is CDR3 alone, 45 bases in frame from the first base. The meaning of the sample's time point label: baseline before first vaccination. Vaccinee samples came from UK trials COV001 and COV002, including a single-blind randomized controlled phase 2/3 trial of AZD1222 (ChAdOx1 nCoV-19) in healthy adults. For TCRbeta chain sequencing, PBMC samples from trial participants were taken at day 0 and at day 28 after the second dose. On this clone itself: Its antigen is not yet known. The record has no base qualities; no much larger clone is one base away.

The CDR3 regions of human TCRbeta chains were analyzed by immunosequencing. Per the original workflow: TCRs in the repertoires were compared against a reference library of SARS-CoV-2-specific TCRs that had been generated with the MIRA antigen-specificity platform. Breadth was defined as the fraction of unique TCRs that were SARS-CoV-2-associated. Depth was defined as the fraction of total T cells that were SARS-CoV-2-associated. Each spike-specific TCR was assigned to its reactive spike region and to a CD4 or CD8 class using the MIRA data. Log10-transformed breadth and depth values were compared by one-way ANOVA with Sidak's multiple comparisons tests. TCRdb took over this immuneACCESS table, retaining in-frame rearrangements with V and J assigned. Such tables are incomplete; in checked studies, under half of the missing clones stem from an unresolved V gene, and the remainder is unexplained. V, J and clone size were drawn from that table, and D and trimming were deduced from the DNA. In all, the sample holds approximately 110,000 clones, and roughly 87% of those were seen once. Roughly 9.8% of the sample is taken by the ten largest.

The chain is made from TRBV7-9 and TRBJ2-7; matching of 6 bases hints at TRBD1 as the D gene. This sequence was found in an adult in good health. This specimen consisted of peripheral blood, obtained on day 0 of AZD1222 vaccination. In nucleotides, the sequence is TGTGCCAGCAGCTTAGTCCCGGGCAGGGGCTACGAGCAGTACTTC. The resulting protein is CASSLVPGRGYEQYF.